This T cell receptor beta chain originates from a study of response to subunit inactivated influenza vaccine. CDR1 and CDR2 (germline): SEHNR, FQNEAQ (reference sequence). This CDR3 region has 14 residues. With 10 bases removed from V and 4 bases from J, the gap between germline ends came to 19 bases. TCRdb reanalysed the RT-PCR reads using MiXCR and keeps one entry per CDR3 protein. The sample holds 700,000 to 800,000 distinct CDR3 sequences; under 20% are singletons and the top ten take about a tenth. This sample comprised PBMCs from blood, obtained 5 days after vaccination. The sequence came from a man aged 50-59 years who received an inactivated influenza vaccine. This chain uses TRBV7-9 with TRBJ1-1; no definite D call. The CDR3 loop reads CATRGAVVGTEAFF. As DNA, the CDR3 is TGTGCCACCAGAGGAGCAGTCGTCGGCACTGAAGCTTTCTTT.